The 5 T cell receptor beta chains below come from one sample, sequenced in a study of blood T cell repertoires in COVID-19. Produced via immunoSEQ multiplex PCR; TCRdb's table is partial and in-frame only. The sample consists of 300,000 or so clones, approximately 93% of them appearing once. The sequencing input was peripheral blood. These receptors all stem from a woman aged 30 to 39 with COVID-19, enrolled during active disease.

The chain is built from TRBV5-4 and TRBJ2-2; the match to TRBD2 covers 7 bases. V lost 2 bases, J lost 1 base, and 5 bases stayed unmatched. This CDR3 comprises 16 residues. From germline, CDR1 is SGHNT and CDR2 YYREEE (reference sequence). The CDR3 nucleotides are TGTGCCAGCAGCTTTGATGGCGGGAGGAACACCGGGGAGCTGTTTTTT. This encodes CASSFDGGRNTGELFF. The entire variable domain, with the rest obtained from reference TRBV5-4 and TRBJ2-2, is as follows: ETGVTQSPTHLIKTRGQQVTLRCSSQSGHNTVSWYQQALGQGPQFIFQYYREEENGRGNFPPRFSGLQFPNYSSELNVNALELDDSALYLCASSFDGGRNTGELFFGEGSRLTVL.

The V and J genes are TRBV5-4 and TRBJ2-3, with a possible D match to TRBD2 (5 bases). The germline CDR1 and CDR2 sequences are SGHNT and YYREEE (reference sequence). V was shortened by 0 bases and J by 5 bases, with 13 bases between the two germline ends. The CDR3 length is 15 residues. The CDR3 spells CASSLVSSGGDTQYF. The DNA of the CDR3 is TGTGCCAGCAGCTTGGTGTCCAGCGGAGGAGATACGCAGTATTTT.

The chain couples TRBV2 to TRBJ1-1; TRBD1 aligns across 7 bases. The CDR3 runs to 16 residues. Trimming took 4 bases from V and 0 from J; bases not matched to a gene: 8. Looked up from germline, CDR1 is SNHLY and CDR2 is FYNNEI. CDR3 protein: CASSVGDSDMNTEAFF. CDR3 in DNA: TGTGCCAGCAGTGTGGGGGACAGCGATATGAACACTGAAGCTTTCTTT. The full variable domain, in which reference TRBV2 and TRBJ1-1 provide the parts outside the CDR3, is EPEVTQTPSHQVTQMGQEVILRCVPISNHLYFYWYRQILGQKVEFLVSFYNNEISEKSEIFDDQFSVERPDGSNFTLKIRSTKLEDSAMYFCASSVGDSDMNTEAFFGQGTRLTVV.

This clone has a single count. The chain carries TRBV30 and TRBJ1-3; no reliable D call. The CDR3 spans 14 residues. Deletions cut 3 bases from V and 4 bases from J, with 13 bases between. Germline V CDR1 and CDR2: GTSNPN, SVGIG (reference sequence). The CDR3 DNA sequence: TGTGCCTGGAGCAGTACCCCCAGGGGAAACACCATATATTTT. It codes for CAWSSTPRGNTIYF.

The chain joins TRBV7-3 to TRBJ2-2; TRBD2 might be the D (5 bases). The CDR3 length is 15 residues. The V gene's germline CDR1 is SGHTA and CDR2 FQGTGA. The V end lost 3 bases, the J end lost 4 bases, and 12 bases lay between the germline ends. This CDR3 reads CASSFWEPTTGELFF. The CDR3 DNA is TGTGCCAGCAGCTTTTGGGAGCCCACCACCGGGGAGCTGTTTTTT. Drawing the rest from reference TRBV7-3 and TRBJ2-2, the complete variable domain is GAGVSQTPSNKVTEKGKYVELRCDPISGHTALYWYRQSLGQGPEFLIYFQGTGAADDSGLPNDRFFAVRPEGSVSTLKIQRTERGDSAVYLCASSFWEPTTGELFFGEGSRLTVL.